The 14 T cell receptor beta chains reported below all come from one sample, sequenced in a study of Graves' ophthalmopathy and Graves' hyperthyroidism. RNA transcripts were the source from which TCR beta CDR3 regions were amplified. After a first-round RT-PCR with HTBI primers, a second-round multiplex PCR was run. TCRdb recomputed calls from the multiplex PCR reads with MiXCR, one row per CDR3 protein. There are about 550,000 distinct CDR3 sequences in the sample; 35% to 45% occur only once, and about 4.2% lies in the top ten. What was sequenced was peripheral blood or thyroid tissue (not recorded which). The receptors come from an adult man with Graves' hyperthyroidism.

This clonotype was seen a single time. The CDR3 DNA is TGTGCCAGTAGTATAGCGCGGTGGGGGGCCGATGAGCAGTTCTTC. Amino acid sequence: CASSIARWGADEQFF. The chain uses TRBV19 and TRBJ2-7; the D gene could be TRBD1 or TRBD2 (6 bases each). The J call may be incorrect, as the DNA end agrees better with TRBJ2-1. The V gene's germline CDR1 is LNHDA and CDR2 SQIVND (reference sequence). The CDR3 sequence is 15 residues long.

This clonotype was found many times. The chain employs TRBV7-8 and TRBJ2-7; TRBD2 matches 11 bases. Per germline, CDR1 SGHVS and CDR2 FQNEAQ. Trimming cost V 1 base and J 4 bases; bases outside gene matches: 27. This CDR3 comprises 23 residues. The CDR3 region has the DNA TGTGCCAGCAGCTTAGGTGTACTAGCGGGAGCCGTTGAACAAGTGCCCAAGTGGTACGAGCAGTACTTC. Translated, it gives CASSLGVLAGAVEQVPKWYEQYF.

The chain uses TRBV5-1 and TRBJ2-7, with 8 nucleotides matching TRBD1. The CDR3 runs 15 residues. Germline V gene lookup returns CDR1 SGHRS and CDR2 YFSETQ. The trim removed 1 base at V and 0 bases at J, leaving 3 bases unmatched. CDR3 bases: TGCGCCAGCAGCTTGCAACAGGGGGTCTCCTACGAGCAGTACTTC. It yields the protein CASSLQQGVSYEQYF.

This clonotype showed up just a few times. The genes are TRBV24-1 and TRBJ2-3; 8 bases align to TRBD2. Germline CDR1 is KGHDR and CDR2 is SFDVKD. The CDR3 is 16 amino acids. The V and J ends lost 3 bases and 6 bases, in that order; junction bases with no gene match: 10. The CDR3 loop is CATSDTVSSSGDTQYF. The CDR3 region has the DNA TGTGCCACCAGTGATACGGTTTCGTCTAGCGGGGATACGCAGTATTTT.

In this sample, this clonotype turned up many times. J is TRBJ2-7 and V is TRBV12-3 or TRBV12-4; 9 nucleotides line up with TRBD1. The CDR3 is 14 residues long. Germline trimming cut 6 bases from V and 3 bases from J; bases unmatched to any gene: 6. For the CDR3, the DNA is TGTGCCAGCAGATCTGGACAGGGGCACTACGAGCAGTACTTC. This codes for CASRSGQGHYEQYF.

This clonotype came up many times. This chain links TRBV7-3 with TRBJ1-1; TRBD1 is a possible D gene (5 bases). Between the trimmed V and J ends, which lost 5 bases and 4 bases, there was a span of 14 bases. CDR3 size: 14 residues. From germline, CDR1 is SGHTA and CDR2 FQGTGA. CDR3 loop: CASSPGGVGTEAFF. CDR3 sequence (DNA): TGTGCCAGCAGCCCTGGGGGGGTGGGCACTGAAGCTTTCTTT. The full variable domain, with the rest looked up from reference TRBV7-3 and TRBJ1-1, is GAGVSQTPSNKVTEKGKYVELRCDPISGHTALYWYRQSLGQGPEFLIYFQGTGAADDSGLPNDRFFAVRPEGSVSTLKIQRTERGDSAVYLCASSPGGVGTEAFFGQGTRLTVV.

This clonotype appeared many times. The chain recombines TRBV20-1 with TRBJ1-1, with 9 positions matching TRBD1. V lost 5 bases, J lost 4 bases, and 8 bases stayed unmatched. The CDR3 runs to 14 residues. Germline V gives CDR1 DFQATT, CDR2 SNEGSKA (reference sequence). CDR3 region: CSAQSQGAGTEAFF. In DNA, the CDR3 is TGCAGTGCTCAATCACAGGGGGCGGGCACTGAAGCTTTCTTT.

The genes are TRBV7-8 and TRBJ1-1; the D is unclear. This CDR3 is 17 amino acids long. Trimming left V 7 bases short and J 3 bases short, with 24 bases between. From germline, CDR1 is SGHVS and CDR2 FQNEAQ. This CDR3 reads CASTNAASGSLDTEAFF. The DNA of the CDR3 is TGTGCCAGCACGAACGCCGCCAGCGGGAGTTTGGACACTGAAGCTTTCTTT.

This clonotype was counted many times. The V and J genes are TRBV5-6 and TRBJ1-2; D is unclear. CDR3 length: 12 amino acids. Between the trimmed V and J ends, which lost 4 bases and 7 bases, there was a span of 11 bases. The V gene's germline CDR1 is SGHDT and CDR2 YYEEEE. CDR3 sequence reads: CASSVGFGGYTF. CDR3 DNA: TGTGCCAGCAGCGTGGGGTTTGGTGGCTACACCTTC.

In regard to this clonotype: A much larger clonotype is one base distant, so this may be a read error. The genes are TRBV6-5 and TRBJ2-5; 9 nucleotides agree with TRBD2. The V gene's germline CDR1 is MNHEY and CDR2 SVGAGI. CDR3 length equals 16 residues. Trimming took 0 bases from V and 2 from J; bases not matched to a gene: 4. CDR3 amino acids: CASSYSAGGLQETQYF. CDR3 in DNA: TGTGCCAGCAGTTACTCGGCGGGGGGGCTACAAGAGACCCAGTACTTC.

The chain employs TRBV7-2 and TRBJ2-7; tentatively, D is TRBD1 (5 bases). Germline CDR1 and CDR2: SGHTA and FQGNSA. The CDR3 is 11 residues long. V shed 9 bases and J shed 4 bases, with 10 bases lying between them. The CDR3 DNA sequence: TGTGCCAGGGGGCGCCAATACGAGCAGTACTTC. Translated: CARGRQYEQYF.

This clonotype was seen a handful of times. The V call is TRBV4-2, the J call TRBJ1-1, with D possibly TRBD1 on 5 matching bases. CDR1 and CDR2 (germline): LGHNA, YNFKEQ. The CDR3 loop spans 15 amino acids. Trimming left V 1 base short and J 0 bases short, with 9 bases between. The CDR3 bases are TGTGCCAGCAGCCAAGGACAGTCGTTGAACACTGAAGCTTTCTTT. This translates into CASSQGQSLNTEAFF.

The V call is TRBV9, the J call TRBJ1-2; TRBD1 agrees at 7 bases. The V gene's germline CDR1 is SGDLS and CDR2 YYNGEE. J gave up 7 bases and V 5 bases, and 8 bases lay outside the gene matches. The CDR3 runs to 13 residues. CDR3 coding DNA: TGTGCCAGCAGGACCAGGGACAGTGGTGGCTACACCTTC. Translating it yields CASRTRDSGGYTF.

The chain uses TRBV4-1 and TRBJ1-1; D gene unclear. Germline V gives CDR1 MGHRA, CDR2 YSYEKL. This CDR3 has 11 amino acids. The V end was cut by 2 bases, the J end by 9 bases, with 7 bases between. CDR3 protein: CASSQTAQAFF. The CDR3 region has the DNA TGCGCCAGCAGCCAAACAGCCCAAGCTTTCTTT.